The 12 T cell receptor beta chains listed next were all sequenced from one sample in a study of blood T cell repertoires in COVID-19. The repertoire was sequenced with immunoSEQ multiplex PCR; TCRdb's copy has only in-frame clones and lacks some. The table records about 120,000 clones, approximately 86% of them present only once. Sequencing input: peripheral blood. The receptors derive from a woman in her seventies with COVID-19, enrolled during active disease.

The genes are TRBV5-6 and TRBJ2-2; 10 bases align to TRBD2. CDR3 size: 17 residues. V trimming: 0 bases; J trimming: 7 bases; junction bases outside the gene matches: 9. The germline V gene has CDR1 SGHDT and CDR2 YYEEEE. This CDR3 reads CASSLAGLAGAVGELFF. CDR3 nucleotides: TGTGCCAGCAGCTTGGCCGGGCTAGCGGGGGCCGTCGGGGAGCTGTTTTTT.

J is TRBJ1-2 and V is TRBV7-9, with 8 bases aligning to TRBD1. The CDR3 is 15 residues long. V was clipped by 7 bases and J by 8 bases; unmatched bases: 15. CDR1 is SEHNR and CDR2 is FQNEAQ in the germline V gene (reference sequence). For the CDR3, the DNA is TGTGCCAGCACCCAGGGGGCCAGGGAGGTTGAAGGCTACACCTTC. It codes for CASTQGAREVEGYTF.

This clone was seen a handful of times. The chain combines TRBV5-1 with TRBJ2-7, with D tentatively TRBD1 (7 bases). CDR1 SGHRS and CDR2 YFSETQ come from the germline V gene. The ends were cut back, 4 bases at V and 4 bases at J, with 21 bases in the middle. This CDR3 spans 16 amino acids. This CDR3 reads CASSLGAGQGVYEQYF. In DNA, the CDR3 is TGCGCCAGCAGCCTCGGGGCGGGGCAGGGGGTTTACGAGCAGTACTTC.

As for this clone: Other nucleotide sequences from this sample produce the same CDR3. This chain links TRBV5-6 with TRBJ1-2, with 9 bases that match TRBD1. Unmatched junction bases numbered 1, after V lost 4 bases and J lost 3 bases. The germline V gene encodes CDR1 SGHDT and CDR2 YYEEEE. The CDR3 runs 13 residues. CDR3 sequence: CASSRDRDYGYTF. Here the CDR3 DNA reads TGTGCCAGCAGCCGGGACAGGGACTATGGCTACACCTTC.

This clone appeared once. The chain's CDR3 is CASSPRGLGEKLFF. CDR3 DNA: TGTGCCAGCAGCCCGAGGGGGCTTGGTGAAAAACTGTTTTTT. The chain combines TRBV11-2 with TRBJ1-4; TRBD1 matches 7 bases. V was clipped by 5 bases and J by 7 bases; unmatched bases: 7. CDR1 and CDR2 (germline): SGHAT, FQNNGV. CDR3 length: 14 amino acids.

The CDR3 region is CASSLPGRMVPTEAFF. CDR3 in DNA: TGTGCCAGCAGCCTACCAGGCAGAATGGTCCCCACTGAAGCTTTCTTT. This chain uses TRBV7-2 with TRBJ1-1, with no clear D. Germline lookup yields CDR1 SGHTA and CDR2 FQGNSA. CDR3 size: 16 residues. Between the trimmed V and J ends, which lost 5 bases and 4 bases, there was a span of 20 bases.

The genes are TRBV29-1 and TRBJ2-5; perhaps TRBD2 as D (6 bases). Germline V gene data show CDR1 as SQVTM and CDR2 as ANQGSEA. The CDR3 covers 12 residues. V gave up 4 bases and J gave up 2 bases, with 8 bases separating them. The CDR3 region is CSVVGLQETQYF. CDR3 nucleotides: TGCAGCGTTGTTGGACTACAAGAGACCCAGTACTTC.

The V and J genes are TRBV6-5 and TRBJ2-1; perhaps TRBD2 as D (6 bases). Germline CDR1 is MNHEY and CDR2 is SVGAGI. The V end lost 5 bases, the J end lost 9 bases, and 14 bases lay between the germline ends. The CDR3 length is 13 residues. The CDR3 loop reads CASSPGTGGEQFF. DNA for the CDR3: TGTGCCAGCAGTCCCGGGACCGGGGGTGAGCAGTTCTTC.

This clone came up once. The chain carries TRBV19 and TRBJ2-1, with 10 bases matching TRBD2. Per the germline V gene, CDR1 is LNHDA and CDR2 is SQIVND (reference sequence). With V trimmed by 5 bases and J by 5 bases, 3 bases remained unmatched. The CDR3 is made up of 14 amino acids. The CDR3 loop reads CASSLAGGHNEQFF. The CDR3 nucleotides read TGTGCCAGTAGTTTAGCGGGGGGCCACAATGAGCAGTTCTTC.

This clone was seen a few times. The chain combines TRBV7-3 with TRBJ2-1; a possible D gene is TRBD2 (5 bases). Germline CDR1 is SGHTA and CDR2 is FQGTGA. The germline V and J ends were trimmed by 4 bases and 5 bases, with 12 bases remaining between them. The CDR3 runs 14 residues. CDR3 protein: CASSSSGADNEQFF. The DNA for the CDR3 is TGTGCCAGCAGCTCTTCAGGAGCGGACAATGAGCAGTTCTTC.

Concerning this clone: Other nucleotide sequences from this sample produce the same CDR3. This chain connects TRBV2 to TRBJ2-5; 13 bases match TRBD2. Germline-derived CDR1 and CDR2 are SNHLY and FYNNEI. J was trimmed by 4 bases and V by 10 bases; bases with no gene match: 6. The CDR3 runs to 14 residues. DNA of the CDR3: TGTGCCACCGGACTAGCGGGGGTTCTAGAGACCCAGTACTTC. Translating it yields CATGLAGVLETQYF.

Details on this clone: The same CDR3 can be traced to other DNA sequences in this sample. J is TRBJ1-2 and V is TRBV18, with 7 bases identical to TRBD1. J gave up 6 bases and V 6 bases, and 7 bases lay outside the gene matches. Germline V gives CDR1 KGHSH, CDR2 LQKENI. The CDR3 contains 13 residues. The CDR3 sequence is CASSPNRGDGYTF. The CDR3, as DNA: TGTGCCAGCTCGCCTAACAGGGGCGATGGCTACACCTTC.